The 25 T cell receptor beta chains in this list originate from one sample, sequenced in a study of blood T cell repertoires in COVID-19. Clones were sequenced by immunoSEQ multiplex PCR, and TCRdb holds only the in-frame ones, with some missing. The repertoire holds 55,000 to 75,000 clones, with about four fifths as singletons. What was sequenced was peripheral blood. Receptors were obtained from a man older than 75 with COVID-19, enrolled during active disease.

The gene calls are TRBV4-3 and TRBJ2-4, with 10 bases matching TRBD2. V lost 0 bases to trimming and J lost 1 base; unmatched junction nucleotides: 6. From germline, CDR1 is LGHNA and CDR2 YSLEER. The CDR3 has 18 residues. The CDR3 is CASSQDWGLARAKNIQYF. The CDR3 DNA reads TGCGCCAGCAGCCAAGATTGGGGACTAGCGAGGGCCAAAAACATTCAGTACTTC.

The chain has TRBV6-2 or TRBV6-3 and TRBJ1-5; 7 bases are shared with TRBD1. The CDR3 length is 19 residues. Germline V CDR1 and CDR2: MNHEY, SVGEGT. The V and J ends lost 2 bases and 2 bases, in that order; junction bases with no gene match: 15. The CDR3 protein is CASSYKTGKVLSGNQPQHF. CDR3 bases: TGTGCCAGCAGTTACAAGACAGGGAAGGTTTTATCTGGCAATCAGCCCCAGCATTTT.

The chain recombines TRBV5-1 with TRBJ2-3; D may be TRBD1 (6 bases). The ends were cut back, 4 bases at V and 1 base at J, with 16 bases in the middle. There are 16 residues in the CDR3. Germline CDR1 reads SGHRS; CDR2 reads YFSETQ. The CDR3 DNA sequence: TGCGCCAGCAGCCGATACAGGGAAGGGGGCACAGATACGCAGTATTTT. This gives the protein CASSRYREGGTDTQYF.

The rearrangement uses TRBV4-1 and TRBJ1-5; 7 bases line up with TRBD1. CDR1 is MGHRA and CDR2 is YSYEKL in the germline V gene. J gave up 7 bases and V 2 bases, and 8 bases lay outside the gene matches. This CDR3 is 15 amino acids long. The CDR3 spells CASSQSDRATQPQHF. The CDR3 DNA follows: TGCGCCAGCAGCCAATCTGACAGGGCGACCCAGCCCCAGCATTTT.

The V call is TRBV20-1, the J call TRBJ2-5, with 7 bases that match TRBD1. Trimming removed 3 bases from V and 5 bases from J; junction bases left unmatched: 6. Germline V gives CDR1 DFQATT, CDR2 SNEGSKA (reference sequence). The CDR3 sequence is 13 residues long. CDR3 nucleotides: TGCAGTGCTAGTAAGGGGGCCGCGGAGACCCAGTACTTC. Residues: CSASKGAAETQYF.

The rearrangement uses TRBV3-1 (or the pseudogene TRBV3-2) and TRBJ2-3, with D maybe TRBD2 (6 bases). Per the germline V gene, CDR1 is LGHDT and CDR2 is YNNKEL (reference sequence). The CDR3 is 14 amino acids. V was trimmed by 4 bases and J by 6 bases, leaving 14 bases between them. CDR3 bases: TGTGCCAGCAGCCGGGACTCCGCCCCTGATACGCAGTATTTT. Its translation: CASSRDSAPDTQYF.

The chain joins TRBV5-1 to TRBJ2-3; no firm D call. This CDR3 has 14 amino acids. Germline-derived CDR1 and CDR2 are SGHRS and YFSETQ. Trimming pared 0 bases from V and 2 bases from J, leaving 7 bases between. This chain's CDR3 is CASSLERSTDTQYF. The CDR3 region has the DNA TGCGCCAGCAGCTTGGAACGGTCCACAGATACGCAGTATTTT.

The chain has TRBV3-1 (or the pseudogene TRBV3-2) and TRBJ2-5; TRBD1 agrees at 9 bases. CDR3 length: 13 residues. J lost 5 bases, V lost 6 bases, and 4 bases had no gene match. The germline CDR1 and CDR2 sequences are LGHDT and YNNKEL (reference sequence). Here the CDR3 reads CASRQGAEETQYF. The CDR3 coding sequence is TGTGCCAGCAGACAGGGGGCAGAGGAGACCCAGTACTTC.

The chain recombines TRBV9 with TRBJ1-1, with D possibly TRBD1 on 6 matching bases. Germline lookup yields CDR1 SGDLS and CDR2 YYNGEE. Trimming stripped 3 bases from V and 3 bases from J, with 9 bases between. This CDR3 comprises 13 residues. CDR3 region: CASSGPGDTEAFF. As DNA, the CDR3 is TGTGCCAGCAGCGGCCCAGGGGACACTGAAGCTTTCTTT.

The chain carries TRBV5-1 and TRBJ2-3; 8 bases match TRBD1. The CDR3 has 17 residues. J lost 1 base, V lost 1 base, and 8 bases had no gene match. CDR1 and CDR2 (germline): SGHRS, YFSETQ. CDR3 DNA sequence: TGCGCCAGCAGCTTGCAGCCACAGGGGGTGGGCACAGATACGCAGTATTTT. It yields the protein CASSLQPQGVGTDTQYF.

This chain links TRBV11-3 with TRBJ2-7, with D perhaps TRBD1 (5 bases). The CDR3 extends over 15 amino acids. The V gene's germline CDR1 is SGHNT and CDR2 YENEEA. V gave up 6 bases and J gave up 0 bases, with 15 bases separating them. CDR3 coding DNA: TGTGCCAGCAGTTTGGACACCTTCAGCTCCTACGAGCAGTACTTC. As protein: CASSLDTFSSYEQYF.

This chain uses TRBV12-3 or TRBV12-4 with TRBJ2-5; 9 bases fit TRBD2. The CDR3 runs 12 residues. Germline trimming cut 6 bases from V and 5 bases from J; bases unmatched to any gene: 1. CDR3 loop: CASRLAGETQYF. The CDR3 region has the DNA TGTGCCAGCAGGCTAGCGGGGGAGACCCAGTACTTC.

The chain combines TRBV5-5 with TRBJ1-4, with D perhaps TRBD1 (5 bases). This CDR3 region has 15 residues. CDR1 is SGHKS and CDR2 is YYEKEE in the germline V gene (reference sequence). The V and J ends lost 2 bases and 3 bases respectively, with 11 bases between them. CDR3 loop: CASSLTGVPNEKLFF. For the CDR3, the DNA is TGTGCCAGCAGCTTAACAGGAGTCCCTAATGAAAAACTGTTTTTT.

The V and J genes are TRBV19 and TRBJ2-1, with D perhaps TRBD2 (6 bases). CDR1 and CDR2 from the germline V gene are LNHDA and SQIVND (reference sequence). CDR3 length equals 14 residues. V dropped 4 bases and J dropped 7 bases, with 14 bases sitting between them. CDR3 bases: TGTGCCAGTAGTAACGCGGGGTTATCGAATGAGCAGTTCTTC. This sequence encodes CASSNAGLSNEQFF. The complete variable domain, with remaining parts taken from reference TRBV19 and TRBJ2-1, reads DGGITQSPKYLFRKEGQNVTLSCEQNLNHDAMYWYRQDPGQGLRLIYYSQIVNDFQKGDIAEGYSVSREKKESFPLTVTSAQKNPTAFYLCASSNAGLSNEQFFGPGTRLTVL.

The chain uses TRBV5-1 and TRBJ2-2, with a weak D call TRBD1 (6 bases). Germline CDR1 SGHRS, CDR2 YFSETQ. The length of the CDR3 is 18 residues. Trimming cost V 0 bases and J 0 bases, with 15 bases left between them. The CDR3 coding sequence is TGCGCCAGCAGCTTGGTGGCTCAGGGGACGGCGAACACCGGGGAGCTGTTTTTT. Protein: CASSLVAQGTANTGELFF.

V usage is TRBV7-3 and J usage is TRBJ1-6; 7 bases match TRBD1. Germline CDR1 and CDR2: SGHTA and FQGTGA. Trimming took 5 bases from V and 10 from J; bases not matched to a gene: 5. The CDR3 has 13 residues. The CDR3 DNA reads TGTGCCAGCAGCCAGGGGACAGAATCACCCCTCCACTTT. The encoded protein is CASSQGTESPLHF.

This chain uses TRBV19 with TRBJ2-1; the D gene is possibly TRBD1 (6 bases). Trimming left V 1 base short and J 7 bases short, with 11 bases between. Germline loops: CDR1 LNHDA, CDR2 SQIVND (reference sequence). The CDR3 is 14 residues long. This chain's CDR3 is CASSIGEQGNEQFF. The CDR3 coding sequence is TGTGCCAGTAGTATAGGGGAGCAGGGGAATGAGCAGTTCTTC.

This clone has a handful of counts. The V and J genes are TRBV28 and TRBJ1-4, with D perhaps matching TRBD1 (5 bases). The V end lost 3 bases, the J end lost 0 bases, and 14 bases lay between the germline ends. The germline V gene encodes CDR1 MDHEN and CDR2 SYDVKM. The CDR3 sequence is 17 residues long. DNA for the CDR3: TGTGCCAGCAGTTTGGGAGGGGACCCTGCAACTAATGAAAAACTGTTTTTT. Its translation is CASSLGGDPATNEKLFF.

V and J are TRBV6-5 and TRBJ2-3, with 7 positions matching TRBD2. The V segment lost 2 bases and the J segment 4 bases; nucleotides outside the gene matches: 9. Germline assignment: CDR1 MNHEY and CDR2 SVGAGI. This CDR3 contains 16 residues. The CDR3 DNA follows: TGTGCCAGCAGTTACCGGGGAGGGGCAGTCCCAGATACGCAGTATTTT. Translated: CASSYRGGAVPDTQYF.

V usage is TRBV7-9 and J usage is TRBJ1-4; D is unclear. V gave up 4 bases and J gave up 0 bases, with 9 bases separating them. The CDR3 runs to 15 residues. Per the germline V gene, CDR1 is SEHNR and CDR2 is FQNEAQ (reference sequence). In nucleotides, the CDR3 is TGTGCCAGCAGCTCTGCCGCGGCAACTAATGAAAAACTGTTTTTT. Translating gives CASSSAAATNEKLFF.

The chain's CDR3 is CASSQVGGVNYGYTF. CDR3 sequence (DNA): TGTGCCAGCAGCCAAGTCGGGGGGGTCAACTATGGCTACACCTTC. V is TRBV14 and J is TRBJ1-2, with D possibly being TRBD1 (5 bases). From germline, CDR1 is SGHDN and CDR2 FVKESK. V was clipped by 1 base and J by 2 bases, with 11 bases between them. The CDR3 sequence is 15 residues long.

This chain links TRBV4-3 with TRBJ2-1, with 7 bases fitting TRBD2. Germline-derived CDR1 and CDR2 are LGHNA and YSLEER. This CDR3 contains 15 residues. Unmatched junction bases numbered 9, after V lost 3 bases and J lost 7 bases. CDR3 sequence (DNA): TGCGCCAGCAGCCAGCCGGGACTACTAGGGAATGAGCAGTTCTTC. It translates to CASSQPGLLGNEQFF.

The gene calls are TRBV2 and TRBJ1-4; TRBD1 is a possible D gene (6 bases). This CDR3 contains 13 residues. V was pared by 5 bases and J by 7 bases, with 11 bases between. CDR1 SNHLY and CDR2 FYNNEI come from the germline V gene. The CDR3 nucleotides are TGTGCCAGCAGTATCCAGGGGTCTGAAAAACTGTTTTTT. It encodes CASSIQGSEKLFF.

The chain is built from TRBV6-2 or TRBV6-3 and TRBJ1-1, with D possibly matching TRBD1 (6 bases). The V gene lost 2 bases and the J gene lost 7 bases, with 14 bases spanning the gap. The germline V gene encodes CDR1 MNHEY and CDR2 SVGEGT. This CDR3 spans 14 amino acids. The CDR3 DNA reads as TGTGCCAGCAGTTACCCCGGGACACAACTTGAAGCTTTCTTT. It specifies CASSYPGTQLEAFF.

This clone is a singleton in its sample. V and J are TRBV6-2 or TRBV6-3 and TRBJ2-2, with D possibly TRBD2 on 7 matching bases. The V and J ends lost 1 base and 7 bases respectively, with 16 bases between them. The germline CDR1 and CDR2 sequences are MNHEY and SVGEGT. The CDR3 loop spans 16 amino acids. The CDR3 bases are TGTGCCAGCAGTTACTACCCTCCGGGGGGCGGCGGGGAGCTGTTTTTT. It codes for CASSYYPPGGGGELFF.